The sample holds many counts of the clone carrying this TCR beta chain. Its antigen is not known. The germline V gene has CDR1 DFQATT and CDR2 SNEGSKA (reference sequence). V shed 1 base, J shed 3 bases, and the junction held 9 bases outside the gene matches. CDR3 length: 16 amino acids. This sample is part of a study of T cells after yellow fever vaccination. In TCRdb, the 5' RACE reads were re-called with MiXCR into one record per CDR3 protein. The repertoire holds some 69,000 distinct CDR3 sequences, about 6% seen once, with around 2.2% in the top ten. Study results and limitations: The bulk population could contribute abundant contaminating clonotypes to FACS-sorted repertoires. CD4 and CD8 compartments shared a small share of clonotypes.

The sequence was obtained from a man aged 18 to 29 who received the YFV17D yellow fever vaccine. The specimen was CD4+ T cells sorted from PBMCs, collected around 16 days after the first yellow fever vaccination. This chain uses TRBV20-1 with TRBJ2-3, with 8 bases fitting TRBD2. The CDR3 here is CSARVRRGVVTDTQYF. For the CDR3, the DNA is TGCAGTGCTAGAGTCCGGCGGGGGGTGGTGACAGATACGCAGTATTTT.